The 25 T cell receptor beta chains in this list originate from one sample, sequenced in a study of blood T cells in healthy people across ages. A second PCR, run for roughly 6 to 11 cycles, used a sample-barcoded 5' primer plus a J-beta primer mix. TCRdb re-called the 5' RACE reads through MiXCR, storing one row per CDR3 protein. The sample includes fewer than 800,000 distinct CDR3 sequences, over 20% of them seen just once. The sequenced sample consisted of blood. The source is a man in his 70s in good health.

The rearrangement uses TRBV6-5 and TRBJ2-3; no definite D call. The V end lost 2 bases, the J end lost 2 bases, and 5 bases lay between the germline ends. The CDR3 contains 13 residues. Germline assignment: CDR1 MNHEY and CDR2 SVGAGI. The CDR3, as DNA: TGTGCCAGCAGTTACCGGATCACAGATACGCAGTATTTT. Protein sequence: CASSYRITDTQYF.

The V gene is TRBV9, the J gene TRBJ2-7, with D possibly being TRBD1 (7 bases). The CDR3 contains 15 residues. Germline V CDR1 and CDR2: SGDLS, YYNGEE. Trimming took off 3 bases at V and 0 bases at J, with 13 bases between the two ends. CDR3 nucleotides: TGTGCCAGCAGCGCCCAGGGGGGCTACTCCTACGAGCAGTACTTC. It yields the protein CASSAQGGYSYEQYF. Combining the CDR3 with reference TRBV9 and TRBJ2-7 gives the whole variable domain DSGVTQTPKHLITATGQRVTLRCSPRSGDLSVYWYQQSLDQGLQFLIQYYNGEERAKGNILERFSAQQFPDLHSELNLSSLELGDSALYFCASSAQGGYSYEQYFGPGTRLTVT.

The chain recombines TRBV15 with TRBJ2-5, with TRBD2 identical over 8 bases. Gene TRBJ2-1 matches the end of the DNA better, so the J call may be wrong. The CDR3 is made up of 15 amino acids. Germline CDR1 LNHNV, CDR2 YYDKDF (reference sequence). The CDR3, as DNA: TGTGCCACCAGCAGAACACGGGAGGGCCGCAATGAGCAGTTCTTC. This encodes CATSRTREGRNEQFF.

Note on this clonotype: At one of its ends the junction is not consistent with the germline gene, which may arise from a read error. The CDR3 DNA sequence: TGTGCCGGCAGCCGAGGTGGGGAGCTTAATGAGCAGTTCTTC. Its protein is CAGSRGGELNEQFF. The rearrangement links TRBV7-9 to TRBJ2-5, with D perhaps TRBD2 (5 bases). Matching the DNA end better, TRBJ2-1 makes the J call doubtful. This CDR3 contains 14 residues. Germline-derived CDR1 and CDR2 are SEHNR and FQNEAQ (reference sequence).

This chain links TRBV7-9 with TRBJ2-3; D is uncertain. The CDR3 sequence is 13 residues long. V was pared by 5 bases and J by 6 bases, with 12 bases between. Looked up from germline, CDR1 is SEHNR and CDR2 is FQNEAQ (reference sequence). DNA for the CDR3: TGTGCCAGCAGCCGGACCTTACTGGATACGCAGTATTTT. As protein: CASSRTLLDTQYF.

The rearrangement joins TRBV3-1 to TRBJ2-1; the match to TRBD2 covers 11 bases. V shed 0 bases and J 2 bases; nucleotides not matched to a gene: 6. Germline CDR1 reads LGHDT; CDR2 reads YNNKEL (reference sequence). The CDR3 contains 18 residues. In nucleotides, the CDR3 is TGTGCCAGCAGCCAAGATATAGTGACTAGCGGGACCTACAATGAGCAGTTCTTC. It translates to CASSQDIVTSGTYNEQFF.

CDR3 sequence reads: CASSGTGGSNQPQHF. CDR3 DNA: TGTGCCAGCAGTGGGACAGGGGGTAGCAATCAGCCCCAGCATTTT. The rearrangement joins TRBV2 to TRBJ1-5; TRBD1 matches at 10 bases. The germline CDR1 and CDR2 sequences are SNHLY and FYNNEI. J gave up 0 bases and V 4 bases, and 0 bases lay outside the gene matches. The CDR3 runs 15 residues.

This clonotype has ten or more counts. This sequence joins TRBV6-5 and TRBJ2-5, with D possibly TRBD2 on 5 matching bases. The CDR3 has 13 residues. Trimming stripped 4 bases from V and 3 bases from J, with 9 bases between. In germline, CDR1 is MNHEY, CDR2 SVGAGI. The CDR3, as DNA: TGTGCCAGCAGTTTGGACTGGGAAGAGACCCAGTACTTC. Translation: CASSLDWEETQYF.

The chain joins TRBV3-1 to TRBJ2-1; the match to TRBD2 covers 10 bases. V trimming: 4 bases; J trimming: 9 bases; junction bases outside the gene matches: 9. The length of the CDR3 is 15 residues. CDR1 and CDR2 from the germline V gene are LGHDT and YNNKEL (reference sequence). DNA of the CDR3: TGTGCCAGCAGCCGGGGAGCGGGAGGGAGCAGTGAGCAGTTCTTC. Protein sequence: CASSRGAGGSSEQFF.

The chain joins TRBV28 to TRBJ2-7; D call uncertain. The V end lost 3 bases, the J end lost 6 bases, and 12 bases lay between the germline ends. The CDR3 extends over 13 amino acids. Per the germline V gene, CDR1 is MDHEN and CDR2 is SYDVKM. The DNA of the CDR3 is TGTGCCAGCAGTTTGGGTATTGAGGCCGAGCAGTACTTC. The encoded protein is CASSLGIEAEQYF.

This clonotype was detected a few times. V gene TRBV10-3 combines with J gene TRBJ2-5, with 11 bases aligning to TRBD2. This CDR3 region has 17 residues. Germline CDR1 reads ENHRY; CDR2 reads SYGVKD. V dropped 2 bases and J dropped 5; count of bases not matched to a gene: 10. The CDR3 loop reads CAISEGSSGRYVETQYF. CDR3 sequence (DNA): TGTGCCATCAGTGAGGGGTCTAGCGGGAGGTACGTGGAGACCCAGTACTTC.

CDR3 protein: CSARGPGQSFLNGYTF. The CDR3 coding sequence is TGCAGTGCTAGAGGTCCGGGACAGAGCTTTTTGAATGGCTACACCTTC. The chain carries TRBV20-1 and TRBJ1-2; 7 nucleotides align to TRBD1. This CDR3 region has 16 residues. In germline, CDR1 is DFQATT, CDR2 SNEGSKA (reference sequence). V trimming: 1 base; J trimming: 6 bases; junction bases outside the gene matches: 14.

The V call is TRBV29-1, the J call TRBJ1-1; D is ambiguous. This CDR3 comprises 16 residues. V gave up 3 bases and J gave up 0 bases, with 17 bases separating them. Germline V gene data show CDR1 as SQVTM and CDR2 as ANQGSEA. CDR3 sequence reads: CSVDVMGKNMNTEAFF. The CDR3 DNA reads TGCAGCGTTGATGTCATGGGGAAAAACATGAACACTGAAGCTTTCTTT.

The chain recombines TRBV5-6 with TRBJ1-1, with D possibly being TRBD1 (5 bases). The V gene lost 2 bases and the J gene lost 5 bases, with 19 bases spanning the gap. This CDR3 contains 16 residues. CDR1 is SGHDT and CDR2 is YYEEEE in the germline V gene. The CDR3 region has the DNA TGTGCCAGCAGCTTAGTTAAGAGGGGCGGAGGTACTGAAGCTTTCTTT. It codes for CASSLVKRGGGTEAFF.

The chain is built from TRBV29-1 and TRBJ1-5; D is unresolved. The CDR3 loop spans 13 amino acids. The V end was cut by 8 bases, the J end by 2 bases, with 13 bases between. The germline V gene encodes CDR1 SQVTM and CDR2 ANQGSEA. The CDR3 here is CSTAEGGNQPQHF. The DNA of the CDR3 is TGCAGCACCGCGGAGGGCGGCAATCAGCCCCAGCATTTT.

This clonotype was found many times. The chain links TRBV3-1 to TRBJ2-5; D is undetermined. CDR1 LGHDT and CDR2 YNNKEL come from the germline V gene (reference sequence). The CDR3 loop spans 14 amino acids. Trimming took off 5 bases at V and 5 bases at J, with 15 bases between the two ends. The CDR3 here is CASSSLSGRETQYF. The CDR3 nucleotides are TGTGCCAGCAGCTCCCTTTCGGGCCGGGAGACCCAGTACTTC.

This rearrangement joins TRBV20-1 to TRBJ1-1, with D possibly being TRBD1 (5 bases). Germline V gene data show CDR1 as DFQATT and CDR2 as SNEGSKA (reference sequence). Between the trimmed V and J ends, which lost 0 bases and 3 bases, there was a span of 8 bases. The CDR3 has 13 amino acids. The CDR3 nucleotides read TGCAGTGCTAGAGATGCAGGGCACACTGAAGCTTTCTTT. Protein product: CSARDAGHTEAFF.

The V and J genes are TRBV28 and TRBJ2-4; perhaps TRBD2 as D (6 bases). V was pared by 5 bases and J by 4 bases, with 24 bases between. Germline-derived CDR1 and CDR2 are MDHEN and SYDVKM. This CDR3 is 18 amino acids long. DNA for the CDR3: TGTGCCAGCAGTCTCAATCCGAACGGGAGAGGAGGGAAAAACATTCAGTACTTC. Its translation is CASSLNPNGRGGKNIQYF.

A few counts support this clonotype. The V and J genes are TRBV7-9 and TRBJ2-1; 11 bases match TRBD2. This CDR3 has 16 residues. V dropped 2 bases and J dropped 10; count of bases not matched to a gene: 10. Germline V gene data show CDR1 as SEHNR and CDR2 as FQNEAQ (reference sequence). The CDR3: CASSLTSGRGSGEQFF. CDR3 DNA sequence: TGTGCCAGCAGCTTAACTAGCGGGAGAGGCTCGGGAGAGCAGTTCTTC.

The CDR3 sequence is CASSSGTARYEQYF. DNA of the CDR3: TGTGCCAGCAGCTCGGGGACAGCGAGGTACGAGCAGTACTTC. This rearrangement joins TRBV11-1 to TRBJ2-7, with 7 bases aligning to TRBD1. CDR1 and CDR2 from the germline V gene are SGHAT and FQDESV (reference sequence). This CDR3 region has 14 residues. The junction had 7 bases not matched to a gene; V was cut back by 4 bases and J by 4 bases.

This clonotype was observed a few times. Here the CDR3 DNA reads TGCGCCAGCGCGCTAGCGGTCCAGGGCGGGGAGCTGTTTTTT. This translates into CASALAVQGGELFF. The genes are TRBV5-1 and TRBJ2-2, with 7 bases matching TRBD2. The CDR3 is 14 amino acids. Unmatched junction bases numbered 10, after V lost 7 bases and J lost 7 bases. CDR1 is SGHRS and CDR2 is YFSETQ in the germline V gene.

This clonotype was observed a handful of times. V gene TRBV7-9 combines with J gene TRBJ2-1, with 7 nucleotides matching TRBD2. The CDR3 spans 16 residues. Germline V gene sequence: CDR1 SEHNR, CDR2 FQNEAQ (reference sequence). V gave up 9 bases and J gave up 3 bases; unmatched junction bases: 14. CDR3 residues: CASGGKSGKNYNEQFF. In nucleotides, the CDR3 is TGTGCCAGTGGAGGAAAGAGCGGGAAAAACTACAATGAGCAGTTCTTC.

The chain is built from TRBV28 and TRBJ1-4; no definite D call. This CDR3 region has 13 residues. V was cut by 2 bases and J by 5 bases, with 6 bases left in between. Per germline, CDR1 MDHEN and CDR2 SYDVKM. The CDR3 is CASSLAGNEKLFF. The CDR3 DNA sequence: TGTGCCAGCAGTTTAGCGGGCAATGAAAAACTGTTTTTT.

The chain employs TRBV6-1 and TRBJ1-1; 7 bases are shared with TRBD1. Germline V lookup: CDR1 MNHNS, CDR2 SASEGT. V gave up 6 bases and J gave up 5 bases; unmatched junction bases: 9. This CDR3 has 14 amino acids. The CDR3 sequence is CASSDRVERTEAFF. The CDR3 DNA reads TGTGCCAGCAGCGACAGGGTAGAAAGGACTGAAGCTTTCTTT.

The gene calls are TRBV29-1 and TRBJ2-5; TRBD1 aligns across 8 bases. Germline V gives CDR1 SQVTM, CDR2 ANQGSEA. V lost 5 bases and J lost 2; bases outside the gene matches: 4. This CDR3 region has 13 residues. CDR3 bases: TGCAGCGTTCGCAGGGGGCAACAAGAGACCCAGTACTTC. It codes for CSVRRGQQETQYF.